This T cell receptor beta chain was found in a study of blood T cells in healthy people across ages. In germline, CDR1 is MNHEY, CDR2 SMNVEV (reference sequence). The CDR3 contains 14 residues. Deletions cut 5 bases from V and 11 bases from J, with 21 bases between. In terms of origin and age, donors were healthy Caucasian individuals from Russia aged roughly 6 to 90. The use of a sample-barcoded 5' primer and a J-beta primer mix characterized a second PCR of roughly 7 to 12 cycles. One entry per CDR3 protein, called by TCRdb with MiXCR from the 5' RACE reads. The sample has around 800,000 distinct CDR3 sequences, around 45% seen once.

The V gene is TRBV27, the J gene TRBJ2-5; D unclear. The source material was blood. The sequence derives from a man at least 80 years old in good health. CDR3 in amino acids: CASSQRDLPNEQYF. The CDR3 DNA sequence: TGTGCCAGCAGTCAGCGAGACCTCCCGAATGAGCAGTACTTC.